The 9 T cell receptor beta chains reported below all come from one sample, sequenced in a study of cytomegalovirus exposure and HLA in healthy donors. Primers: 60 Vbeta forward and 13 Jbeta reverse. The method was immunoSEQ multiplex PCR; TCRdb's version includes in-frame clones alone and lacks a portion of them. The sample contains 150,000 or so clones, 70% to 90% of which appear only once. Sample: PBMCs. These receptors were taken from a man between 18 and 29 years old in good health and CMV-seropositive.

The gene calls are TRBV6-4 and TRBJ1-4; 8 bases agree with TRBD1. The CDR3 covers 16 residues. The germline gives CDR1 MRHNA, CDR2 SNTAGT. V dropped 4 bases and J dropped 0; count of bases not matched to a gene: 4. This CDR3 reads CASSAGTGATNEKLFF. As DNA, the CDR3 is TGTGCCAGCAGTGCCGGGACAGGCGCAACTAATGAAAAACTGTTTTTT.

Of note for this clone: The CDR3 end shows no conserved phenylalanine or tryptophan, and so a read error is likely. The chain employs TRBV7-9 and TRBJ2-7, with 7 bases that match TRBD1. CDR1 and CDR2 (germline): SEHNR, FQNEAQ (reference sequence). V was pared by 5 bases and J by 0 bases, with 7 bases of the junction left unmatched. CDR3 length: 15 amino acids. CDR3 residues: CASSLPGQSSYEQYL. DNA for the CDR3: TGTGCCAGCAGCCTACCGGGACAGAGCTCCTACGAGCAGTACCTC.

This clone has only one observation. V usage is TRBV7-3 and J usage is TRBJ2-1; D may be TRBD2 (5 bases). The germline V gene encodes CDR1 SGHTA and CDR2 FQGTGA. The V end was cut by 5 bases, the J end by 6 bases, with 17 bases between. CDR3 length: 15 amino acids. The CDR3 region has the DNA TGTGCCAGCAGCCAGACTACGTGGCAATTCAATGAGCAGTTCTTC. Protein: CASSQTTWQFNEQFF.

The chain is built from TRBV18 and TRBJ2-7; 7 bases align to TRBD1. Looked up from germline, CDR1 is KGHSH and CDR2 is LQKENI. V dropped 2 bases and J dropped 2; count of bases not matched to a gene: 3. There are 14 residues in the CDR3. The CDR3 protein is CASSPVTGTYEQYF. CDR3 nucleotide sequence: TGTGCCAGCTCACCAGTGACAGGGACCTACGAGCAGTACTTC.

This clone was detected a few times. The chain couples TRBV5-1 to TRBJ1-4; 9 positions match TRBD1. Germline assignment: CDR1 SGHRS and CDR2 YFSETQ. V dropped 2 bases and J dropped 5; count of bases not matched to a gene: 7. This CDR3 contains 16 residues. CDR3: CASSLGPGTGNEKLFF. CDR3 nucleotides: TGCGCCAGCAGCTTAGGCCCCGGGACAGGGAATGAAAAACTGTTTTTT.

The V gene is TRBV6-5, the J gene TRBJ2-7, with D tentatively TRBD2 (6 bases). The CDR3 spans 14 residues. CDR1 and CDR2 (germline): MNHEY, SVGAGI. Trimming took 0 bases from V and 7 from J, leaving 13 bases between them. The CDR3 is CASSYSTRVGEQYF. The CDR3 nucleotides read TGTGCCAGCAGTTACTCGACTAGGGTTGGTGAGCAGTACTTC.

This chain uses TRBV5-1 with TRBJ1-3, with D perhaps TRBD1 (5 bases). The CDR3 runs 15 residues. Germline V gene lookup returns CDR1 SGHRS and CDR2 YFSETQ. V was cut by 2 bases and J by 3 bases, with 12 bases left in between. The CDR3, as DNA: TGCGCCAGCAGCTTATCAGGGTTGGTTGGAAACACCATATATTTT. It specifies CASSLSGLVGNTIYF.

The gene calls are TRBV27 and TRBJ2-7; 7 bases fit TRBD2. Trimming removed 9 bases from V and 5 bases from J; junction bases left unmatched: 7. The CDR3 has 12 residues. The germline V gene has CDR1 MNHEY and CDR2 SMNVEV (reference sequence). The CDR3, as DNA: TGTGCCAGTGGGAGGGGAGGTAACGAGCAGTACTTC. This codes for CASGRGGNEQYF.

This chain links TRBV28 with TRBJ2-5; TRBD1 matches 11 bases. Matching the DNA end better, TRBJ2-7 makes the J call doubtful. The germline CDR1 and CDR2 sequences are MDHEN and SYDVKM. The CDR3 is made up of 15 amino acids. The CDR3 spells CASSPGTGGTYEQYF. The CDR3 bases are TGTGCCAGCAGTCCCGGGACAGGGGGAACCTACGAGCAGTACTTC.